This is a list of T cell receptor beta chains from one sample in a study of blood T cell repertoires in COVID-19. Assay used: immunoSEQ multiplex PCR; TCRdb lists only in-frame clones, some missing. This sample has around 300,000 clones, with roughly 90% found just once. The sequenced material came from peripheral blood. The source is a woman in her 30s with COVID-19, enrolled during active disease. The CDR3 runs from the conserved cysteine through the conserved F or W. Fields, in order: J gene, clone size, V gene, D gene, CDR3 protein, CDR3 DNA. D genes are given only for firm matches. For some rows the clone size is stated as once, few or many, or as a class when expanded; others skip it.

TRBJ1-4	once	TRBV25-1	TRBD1	CASSEYKQGGEKLFF	TGTGCCAGCAGTGAATATAAACAGGGGGGGGAAAAACTGTTTTTT
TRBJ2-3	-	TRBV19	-	CASNGGTDTQYF	TGTGCCAGTAATGGAGGCACAGATACGCAGTATTTT
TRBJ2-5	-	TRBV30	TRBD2	CAWSGPGGETQYF	TGTGCCTGGAGCGGACCGGGGGGGGAGACCCAGTACTTC
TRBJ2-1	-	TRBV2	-	CASKDRYNEQFF	TGTGCCAGTAAAGACAGATACAATGAGCAGTTCTTC
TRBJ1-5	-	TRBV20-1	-	CSASPQGSNQPQHF	TGCAGTGCTAGTCCACAGGGATCCAATCAGCCCCAGCATTTT
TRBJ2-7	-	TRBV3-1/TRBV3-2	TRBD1	CASSQSWDRHYEQYF	TGTGCCAGCAGCCAAAGTTGGGACAGGCACTACGAGCAGTACTTC
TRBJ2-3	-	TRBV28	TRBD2	CASRGTSGSSTDTQYF	TGTGCCAGCAGGGGGACTAGCGGCTCTAGCACAGATACGCAGTATTTT
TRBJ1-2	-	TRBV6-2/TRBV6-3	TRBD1	CASSSPRDRGAYGYTF	TGTGCCAGCAGCTCTCCTCGGGACAGGGGGGCCTATGGCTACACCTTC
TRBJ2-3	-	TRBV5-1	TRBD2	CASSLRTRTSIDTQYF	TGCGCCAGCAGCTTGAGGACGCGGACTAGTATAGATACGCAGTATTTT
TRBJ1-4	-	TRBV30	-	CAWSVRGGTGEKLFF	TGTGCCTGGAGTGTAAGGGGGGGAACTGGGGAAAAACTGTTTTTT
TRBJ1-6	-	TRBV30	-	CALGDLGSPLHF	TGTGCCTTAGGGGATCTGGGCTCACCCCTCCACTTT
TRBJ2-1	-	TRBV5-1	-	CASSLVEGYNEQFF	TGCGCCAGCAGCTTGGTAGAGGGCTACAATGAGCAGTTCTTC
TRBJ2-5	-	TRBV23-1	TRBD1	CASSQPKTGPETQYF	TGCGCCAGCAGTCAACCGAAGACAGGGCCAGAGACCCAGTACTTC
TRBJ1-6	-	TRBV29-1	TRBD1	CSARQGYNSPLHF	TGCAGCGCGAGACAGGGATACAATTCACCCCTCCACTTT
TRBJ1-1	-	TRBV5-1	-	CASSPGGIPEAFF	TGCGCCAGCAGTCCCGGGGGTATACCTGAAGCTTTCTTT
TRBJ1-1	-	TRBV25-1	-	CASKGHPNTEAFF	TGTGCCAGCAAGGGACACCCGAACACTGAAGCTTTCTTT
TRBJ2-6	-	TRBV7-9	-	CASSPGLGANVLTF	TGTGCCAGCAGCCCCGGTTTAGGGGCCAACGTCCTGACTTTC
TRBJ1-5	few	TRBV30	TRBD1	CAWSTNRQGSQHF	TGTGCCTGGAGTACAAACCGACAGGGTTCCCAGCATTTT
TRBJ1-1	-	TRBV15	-	CATSRGLQLNTEAFF	TGTGCCACCAGCAGAGGCCTACAGCTGAACACTGAAGCTTTCTTT
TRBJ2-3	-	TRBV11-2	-	CASEDSTSTDTQYF	TGTGCCAGCGAAGACAGTACTAGCACAGATACGCAGTATTTT
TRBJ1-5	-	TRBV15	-	CATSSVGGRDQHF	TGTGCCACCAGCAGTGTCGGGGGGCGGGACCAGCATTTT
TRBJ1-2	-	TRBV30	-	CAWSVGGDYGYTF	TGTGCCTGGAGTGTCGGCGGGGACTATGGCTACACCTTC
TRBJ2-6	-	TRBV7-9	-	CASSQPWSSGANVLTF	TGTGCCAGCAGCCAACCCTGGAGTTCGGGGGCCAACGTCCTGACTTTC
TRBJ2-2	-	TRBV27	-	CASSLWEPGGELFF	TGTGCCAGCAGTTTATGGGAGCCGGGCGGGGAGCTGTTTTTT
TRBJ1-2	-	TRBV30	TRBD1	CAWSVQGARYTF	TGTGCCTGGAGTGTTCAGGGGGCGAGGTACACCTTC
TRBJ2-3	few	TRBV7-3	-	CASSLKAGLGTDTQYF	TGTGCCAGCAGCTTAAAGGCGGGTCTGGGTACAGATACGCAGTATTTT
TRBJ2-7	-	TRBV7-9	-	CASSGRPYEQYF	TGTGCCAGCAGCGGGCGCCCATACGAGCAGTACTTC
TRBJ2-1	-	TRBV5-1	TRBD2	CASSSTTPGLAGDNEQFF	TGCGCCAGCAGCTCGACTACGCCTGGACTAGCGGGTGACAATGAGCAGTTCTTC
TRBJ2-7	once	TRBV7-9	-	CASSFRGGEGQFYEQYF	TGTGCCAGCAGCTTTAGGGGGGGAGAAGGACAATTCTACGAGCAGTACTTC
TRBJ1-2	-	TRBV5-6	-	CASSSLFLYTF	TGTGCCAGCAGCTCCCTATTCCTCTACACCTTC
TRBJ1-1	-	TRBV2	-	CASRDNPGAAEAFF	TGTGCCAGCCGCGACAATCCAGGGGCAGCTGAAGCTTTCTTT
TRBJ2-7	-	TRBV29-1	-	CSVEHGLANEQYF	TGCAGCGTTGAGCATGGGCTAGCGAACGAGCAGTACTTC
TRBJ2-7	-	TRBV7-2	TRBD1	CASSLERGPPRNEQYF	TGTGCCAGCAGCTTAGAAAGGGGGCCCCCAAGGAACGAGCAGTACTTC
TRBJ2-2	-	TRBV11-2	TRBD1	CASSSDPGQWSGELFF	TGTGCCAGCAGCTCAGACCCGGGACAGTGGTCCGGGGAGCTGTTTTTT
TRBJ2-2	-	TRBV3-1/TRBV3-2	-	CASSQVGGSNTGELFF	TGTGCCAGCAGCCAAGTAGGCGGGTCGAACACCGGGGAGCTGTTTTTT
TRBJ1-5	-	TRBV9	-	CASSVEGGNQPQHF	TGTGCCAGCAGCGTAGAGGGGGGGAATCAGCCCCAGCATTTT
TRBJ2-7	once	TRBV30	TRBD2	CAWSVGGGGSYEQYF	TGTGCCTGGAGTGTGGGAGGCGGGGGCTCCTACGAGCAGTACTTC
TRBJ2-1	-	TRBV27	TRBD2	CASSFWRERNEQFF	TGTGCCAGCAGTTTTTGGCGGGAGAGGAATGAGCAGTTCTTC
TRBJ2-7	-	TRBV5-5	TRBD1	CASSDDRGIYEQYF	TGTGCCAGCAGCGACGACAGGGGGATCTACGAGCAGTACTTC
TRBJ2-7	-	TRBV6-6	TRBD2	CASSYPGLAGDEQYF	TGTGCCAGCAGTTACCCGGGACTAGCGGGAGACGAGCAGTACTTC
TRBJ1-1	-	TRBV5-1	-	CASSSRQDTEAFF	TGCGCCAGCAGCTCTAGACAGGACACTGAAGCTTTCTTT
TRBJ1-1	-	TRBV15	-	CATSRDLGTEAFF	TGTGCCACCAGCAGAGATCTAGGGACAGAAGCTTTCTTT
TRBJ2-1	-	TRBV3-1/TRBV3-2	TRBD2	CASSQPSSGTEQFF	TGTGCCAGCAGCCAACCCTCTAGCGGGACGGAGCAGTTCTTC
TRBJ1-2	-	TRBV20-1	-	CSARGRLGYTF	TGCAGTGCTAGAGGGAGGTTAGGCTACACCTTC
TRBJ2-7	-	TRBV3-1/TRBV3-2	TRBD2	CASSQAPAGGGEQYF	TGTGCCAGCAGCCAAGCACCAGCGGGAGGAGGCGAGCAGTACTTC
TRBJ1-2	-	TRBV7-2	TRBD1	CASSFGTGGAGYTF	TGTGCCAGCAGCTTTGGGACAGGGGGCGCGGGCTACACCTTC
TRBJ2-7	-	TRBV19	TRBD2	CASSIAGLAGDAYEQYF	TGTGCCAGTAGTATAGCGGGACTAGCGGGAGACGCCTACGAGCAGTACTTC
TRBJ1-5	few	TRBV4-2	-	CASSQALRGEPQHF	TGTGCCAGCAGCCAAGCCCTACGGGGGGAGCCCCAGCATTTT